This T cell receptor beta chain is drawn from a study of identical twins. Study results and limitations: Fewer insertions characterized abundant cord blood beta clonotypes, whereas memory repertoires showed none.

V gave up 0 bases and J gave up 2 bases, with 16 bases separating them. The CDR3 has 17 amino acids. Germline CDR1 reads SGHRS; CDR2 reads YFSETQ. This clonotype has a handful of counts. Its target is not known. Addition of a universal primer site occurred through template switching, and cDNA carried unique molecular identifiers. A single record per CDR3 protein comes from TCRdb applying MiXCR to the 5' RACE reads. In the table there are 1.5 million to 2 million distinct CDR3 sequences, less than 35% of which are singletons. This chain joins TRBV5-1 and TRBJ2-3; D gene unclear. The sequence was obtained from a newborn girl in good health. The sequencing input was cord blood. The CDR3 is CASSLGVFSFPTDTQYF. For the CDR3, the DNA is TGCGCCAGCAGCTTGGGGGTCTTCTCTTTTCCCACAGATACGCAGTATTTT.